This T cell receptor (beta chain) comes out of a study of blood T cell repertoires in COVID-19. In germline, CDR1 is LNHNV, CDR2 YYDKDF (reference sequence). Trimming pared 0 bases from V and 11 bases from J, leaving 10 bases between. The CDR3 length is 12 residues. Per the study methods: Reference gene primers were amplified, and this amplification served to estimate nucleated cell counts. TCRdb's copy holds only in-frame clones and misses some; the assay was immunoSEQ multiplex PCR. V and J calls and clone size come straight from that table; D and trimming were deduced from the DNA. This table has more than 100,000 clones, over 65% appearing once.

The material sequenced was peripheral blood. The chain employs TRBV15 and TRBJ1-1; D not certain. This clonotype was sampled from a human donor with acute or convalescent COVID-19. The donor label of this sample is uncertain. The CDR3 loop reads CATSRDRETAFF. CDR3 DNA: TGTGCCACCAGCAGAGATCGGGAAACGGCTTTCTTT.